The source of this T cell receptor beta chain is a study of cytomegalovirus exposure and HLA in healthy donors. Vbeta (60) and Jbeta (13) primers were used in the PCR. Libraries were prepared by immunoSEQ multiplex PCR; TCRdb keeps only in-frame clonotypes and omits some of them. The data show roughly 180,000 clones, with approximately 81% seen just once and around 0.26% held by the top ten. The CDR3 is made up of 15 amino acids. In germline, CDR1 is WNHNN, CDR2 SYGVQD (reference sequence). In regard to this clone: Its ends do not fully match the called genes, so a read error is possible.

V gene TRBV10-1 combines with J gene TRBJ2-3; 11 bases map to TRBD1. The TCR sequence derives from a boy aged 10-17 years in good health and CMV-seronegative. Input material: PBMCs. CDR3 residues: CASSGRTGGTDTQYF. The DNA of the CDR3 is TGCGCCAGCAGCGGACGGACAGGGGGCACGGATACGCAGTATTTT.